This T cell receptor (beta chain) was captured in a study of patients and donors after allogeneic stem cell transplantation. CDR3 length: 19 residues. Germline assignment: CDR1 SGHTA and CDR2 FQGTGA. Unmatched junction bases numbered 7, after V lost 0 bases and J lost 0 bases. MiXCR was run by TCRdb on the RT-PCR reads, yielding one entry per CDR3 protein. Of about a million distinct CDR3 sequences listed, more than 15% were seen once; the top ten hold around 5.5%. This sequence originates from a human donor who was either an allogeneic HSCT recipient or a stem cell or donor lymphocyte infusion donor (not recorded which). It is not recorded whose cells these are; they may come from a transplant donor. Sequenced sample: blood, either unsorted or a sorted T cell fraction (not recorded which). The chain uses TRBV7-3 and TRBJ2-3; 12 bases map to TRBD2. CDR3 sequence reads: CASSLTITSGGPSTDTQYF. CDR3 DNA: TGTGCCAGCAGCTTAACGATTACTAGCGGGGGGCCTAGCACAGATACGCAGTATTTT.